The rows below give T cell receptor beta chains drawn from one sample of a study of T cell responses to AZD1222 COVID-19 vaccine. Repertoires were generated with immunoSEQ multiplex PCR, while TCRdb's copy carries only in-frame clones and drops some. The table has over 150,000 clones, 90% seen once. The sample in question was peripheral blood, obtained on day 0 of AZD1222 vaccination. All receptors come from an adult in good health. Both conserved end residues are part of each CDR3. Each record gives: J gene, clone size, V gene, D gene, CDR3 protein, CDR3 DNA. A D gene is named only where the DNA matches it firmly. Expanded clones are given a class, and other clones once, few, many or no size at all.

J gene: TRBJ1-6; clone size: .; V gene: TRBV6-1; D gene: .; CDR3 protein: CASSEINSNSPLHF; CDR3 DNA: TGTGCCAGCAGTGAAATAAACTCCAATTCACCCCTCCACTTT
J gene: TRBJ2-3; clone size: .; V gene: TRBV3-1/TRBV3-2; D gene: .; CDR3 protein: CASSQGKGPGPQYF; CDR3 DNA: TGTGCCAGCAGCCAAGGAAAGGGGCCCGGGCCGCAGTATTTT
J gene: TRBJ1-2; clone size: .; V gene: TRBV19; D gene: .; CDR3 protein: CASSTLQGNYGYTF; CDR3 DNA: TGTGCCAGTAGTACCCTACAGGGAAACTATGGCTACACCTTC
J gene: TRBJ2-7; clone size: once; V gene: TRBV7-9; D gene: TRBD1; CDR3 protein: CASSLVQGVYEQYF; CDR3 DNA: TGTGCCAGCAGCTTAGTACAGGGGGTCTACGAGCAGTACTTC
J gene: TRBJ2-7; clone size: .; V gene: TRBV27; D gene: .; CDR3 protein: CASSVSGREQYF; CDR3 DNA: TGTGCCAGCAGTGTGTCGGGACGTGAGCAGTACTTC
J gene: TRBJ1-5; clone size: .; V gene: TRBV6-5; D gene: .; CDR3 protein: CASSLQGDQPQHF; CDR3 DNA: TGTGCCAGCAGCCTACAGGGCGATCAGCCCCAGCATTTT
J gene: TRBJ2-7; clone size: .; V gene: TRBV18; D gene: .; CDR3 protein: CASSPRGSTYEQYF; CDR3 DNA: TGTGCCAGCTCACCACGGGGTTCCACCTACGAGCAGTACTTC
J gene: TRBJ2-1; clone size: .; V gene: TRBV5-1; D gene: TRBD2; CDR3 protein: CASSLEGGLAPNEQFF; CDR3 DNA: TGCGCCAGCAGCTTGGAGGGGGGACTAGCCCCAAATGAGCAGTTCTTC
J gene: TRBJ2-3; clone size: .; V gene: TRBV29-1; D gene: TRBD2; CDR3 protein: CSVGSGGWTDTQYF; CDR3 DNA: TGCAGCGTTGGTAGCGGGGGGTGGACAGATACGCAGTATTTT
J gene: TRBJ2-7; clone size: .; V gene: TRBV27; D gene: .; CDR3 protein: CASRRGDRLTYEQYF; CDR3 DNA: TGTGCCAGCCGGAGGGGGGACAGACTAACCTACGAGCAGTACTTC
J gene: TRBJ2-6; clone size: .; V gene: TRBV30; D gene: TRBD1; CDR3 protein: CAWRAMGDSSGANVLTF; CDR3 DNA: TGTGCCTGGAGGGCTATGGGGGACAGCTCTGGGGCCAACGTCCTGACTTTC
J gene: TRBJ1-1; clone size: .; V gene: TRBV5-1; D gene: .; CDR3 protein: CASSFVMNTEAFF; CDR3 DNA: TGCGCCAGCAGCTTTGTGATGAACACTGAAGCTTTCTTT
J gene: TRBJ2-3; clone size: .; V gene: TRBV12-3/TRBV12-4; D gene: TRBD1; CDR3 protein: CASSLTGADTQYF; CDR3 DNA: TGTGCCAGCAGTTTGACAGGGGCAGATACGCAGTATTTT
J gene: TRBJ1-6; clone size: .; V gene: TRBV4-3; D gene: .; CDR3 protein: CASSQDSGSYRSSPLHF; CDR3 DNA: TGCGCCAGCAGCCAAGATTCTGGCAGCTACAGAAGTTCACCCCTCCACTTT
J gene: TRBJ2-7; clone size: .; V gene: TRBV5-6; D gene: TRBD1; CDR3 protein: CASSPGQGSYLEQYF; CDR3 DNA: TGTGCCAGCAGCCCAGGACAGGGCTCCTACTTGGAGCAGTACTTC
J gene: TRBJ2-7; clone size: .; V gene: TRBV7-8; D gene: TRBD2; CDR3 protein: CASSLGASGVYEQYF; CDR3 DNA: TGTGCCAGCAGCTTAGGGGCTAGCGGGGTCTACGAGCAGTACTTC
J gene: TRBJ2-3; clone size: .; V gene: TRBV7-2; D gene: .; CDR3 protein: CASSLWKGTDTQYF; CDR3 DNA: TGTGCCAGCAGCTTGTGGAAGGGTACAGATACGCAGTATTTT
J gene: TRBJ1-1; clone size: .; V gene: TRBV4-1; D gene: .; CDR3 protein: CASFSGNTEAFF; CDR3 DNA: TGCGCCAGCTTTTCGGGGAACACTGAAGCTTTCTTT
J gene: TRBJ2-7; clone size: .; V gene: TRBV25-1; D gene: .; CDR3 protein: CASSESGFSYEQYF; CDR3 DNA: TGTGCCAGCAGTGAATCAGGGTTTTCCTACGAGCAGTACTTC
J gene: TRBJ1-1; clone size: once; V gene: TRBV30; D gene: .; CDR3 protein: CAWSVREGRGGTEAFF; CDR3 DNA: TGTGCCTGGAGTGTAAGGGAAGGGAGGGGCGGTACTGAAGCTTTCTTT
J gene: TRBJ2-1; clone size: .; V gene: TRBV6-5; D gene: .; CDR3 protein: CASKTDSSYNEQFF; CDR3 DNA: TGTGCCAGCAAAACTGACAGCTCCTACAATGAGCAGTTCTTC
J gene: TRBJ1-2; clone size: .; V gene: TRBV20-1; D gene: .; CDR3 protein: CSASRQNGYTF; CDR3 DNA: TGCAGTGCTAGTCGGCAGAACGGCTACACCTTC
J gene: TRBJ1-4; clone size: .; V gene: TRBV14; D gene: .; CDR3 protein: CASSSLIQGLNEKLFF; CDR3 DNA: TGTGCCAGCAGCTCACTAATACAGGGTCTAAATGAAAAACTGTTTTTT
J gene: TRBJ2-2; clone size: .; V gene: TRBV5-1; D gene: .; CDR3 protein: CASSLNNPGASGELFF; CDR3 DNA: TGCGCCAGCAGCTTGAATAATCCAGGGGCGTCCGGGGAGCTGTTTTTT
J gene: TRBJ2-7; clone size: .; V gene: TRBV6-1; D gene: .; CDR3 protein: CASSEESYEQYF; CDR3 DNA: TGTGCCAGCAGTGAAGAGTCCTACGAGCAGTACTTC
J gene: TRBJ1-4; clone size: .; V gene: TRBV7-9; D gene: TRBD1; CDR3 protein: CASSSGTATNEKLFF; CDR3 DNA: TGTGCCAGCAGCTCCGGGACAGCAACTAATGAAAAACTGTTTTTT
J gene: TRBJ2-1; clone size: .; V gene: TRBV9; D gene: .; CDR3 protein: CASSVEGSTILNEQFF; CDR3 DNA: TGTGCCAGCAGCGTAGAGGGCAGCACGATCCTGAATGAGCAGTTCTTC
J gene: TRBJ1-4; clone size: .; V gene: TRBV6-5; D gene: .; CDR3 protein: CASSSQGLNEKLFF; CDR3 DNA: TGTGCCAGCAGTTCACAGGGACTTAATGAAAAACTGTTTTTT
J gene: TRBJ1-3; clone size: few; V gene: TRBV4-2; D gene: TRBD1; CDR3 protein: CASSLGQALSGNTIYF; CDR3 DNA: TGTGCCAGCAGCCTGGGACAGGCCCTCTCTGGAAACACCATATATTTT
J gene: TRBJ1-5; clone size: .; V gene: TRBV6-2/TRBV6-3; D gene: .; CDR3 protein: CASSYSGTIISNQPQHF; CDR3 DNA: TGTGCCAGCAGTTACTCAGGGACCATTATTAGCAATCAGCCCCAGCATTTT
J gene: TRBJ2-7; clone size: .; V gene: TRBV11-2; D gene: .; CDR3 protein: CASSFAGRAGEQYF; CDR3 DNA: TGTGCCAGCAGCTTCGCCGGACGGGCCGGGGAGCAGTACTTC
J gene: TRBJ1-6; clone size: .; V gene: TRBV7-6; D gene: .; CDR3 protein: CASSGGLSGNSPLHF; CDR3 DNA: TGTGCCAGCAGCGGGGGCCTGAGTGGTAATTCACCCCTCCACTTT
J gene: TRBJ2-5; clone size: once; V gene: TRBV9; D gene: TRBD1; CDR3 protein: CASSVEGRGPETQYF; CDR3 DNA: TGTGCCAGCAGCGTAGAGGGCAGGGGGCCGGAGACCCAGTACTTC
J gene: TRBJ2-5; clone size: .; V gene: TRBV5-1; D gene: TRBD1; CDR3 protein: CASSPTGGRETQYF; CDR3 DNA: TGCGCCAGCAGCCCTACAGGGGGCAGGGAGACCCAGTACTTC
J gene: TRBJ1-1; clone size: .; V gene: TRBV2; D gene: .; CDR3 protein: CASSAPASRGAEAFF; CDR3 DNA: TGTGCCAGCAGTGCCCCCGCGTCGCGAGGCGCTGAAGCTTTCTTT
J gene: TRBJ1-2; clone size: .; V gene: TRBV10-3; D gene: .; CDR3 protein: CAIRLGGSAYGYTF; CDR3 DNA: TGTGCCATCAGATTGGGGGGGTCTGCCTATGGCTACACCTTC
J gene: TRBJ1-6; clone size: .; V gene: TRBV6-6; D gene: .; CDR3 protein: CASSFGDGTNSPLHF; CDR3 DNA: TGTGCCAGCAGTTTTGGAGACGGTACTAATTCACCCCTCCACTTT
J gene: TRBJ2-5; clone size: .; V gene: TRBV30; D gene: .; CDR3 protein: CAGDLFGGLGETQYF; CDR3 DNA: TGTGCCGGGGATCTATTTGGGGGCCTGGGGGAGACCCAGTACTTC
J gene: TRBJ2-5; clone size: .; V gene: TRBV3-1/TRBV3-2; D gene: TRBD1; CDR3 protein: CASSVRQGASETQYF; CDR3 DNA: TGTGCCAGCAGCGTCCGACAGGGGGCGTCCGAGACCCAGTACTTC
J gene: TRBJ2-7; clone size: .; V gene: TRBV2; D gene: TRBD1; CDR3 protein: CASSKRGGGYEQYF; CDR3 DNA: TGTGCCAGCAGTAAGAGAGGGGGCGGGTACGAGCAGTACTTC
J gene: TRBJ1-2; clone size: .; V gene: TRBV4-1; D gene: .; CDR3 protein: CASSQDSYGLGGDGYTF; CDR3 DNA: TGCGCCAGCAGCCAAGATTCATATGGTCTGGGGGGGGACGGCTACACCTTC
J gene: TRBJ1-3; clone size: .; V gene: TRBV7-2; D gene: .; CDR3 protein: CASSFTATSGNTIYF; CDR3 DNA: TGTGCCAGCAGCTTTACAGCTACCTCTGGAAACACCATATATTTT
J gene: TRBJ2-7; clone size: .; V gene: TRBV5-5; D gene: .; CDR3 protein: CASSSLGSSYEQYF; CDR3 DNA: TGTGCCAGCAGCTCCTTAGGGAGCTCCTACGAGCAGTACTTC
J gene: TRBJ2-7; clone size: .; V gene: TRBV5-1; D gene: .; CDR3 protein: CASRPSGIYGEQYF; CDR3 DNA: TGCGCCAGCAGGCCCAGTGGGATTTACGGCGAGCAGTACTTC
J gene: TRBJ1-5; clone size: .; V gene: TRBV2; D gene: .; CDR3 protein: CASRRGGQPQHF; CDR3 DNA: TGTGCCAGCAGGAGAGGTGGTCAGCCCCAGCATTTT
J gene: TRBJ2-7; clone size: .; V gene: TRBV5-6; D gene: TRBD1; CDR3 protein: CASSQWDRGGYEQYF; CDR3 DNA: TGTGCCAGCAGCCAATGGGACAGGGGTGGGTACGAGCAGTACTTC
J gene: TRBJ1-1; clone size: .; V gene: TRBV19; D gene: TRBD1; CDR3 protein: CASSISTRDRTLNTEAFF; CDR3 DNA: TGTGCCAGTAGTATAAGCACCCGGGACAGGACATTGAACACTGAAGCTTTCTTT
J gene: TRBJ1-5; clone size: .; V gene: TRBV19; D gene: TRBD1; CDR3 protein: CASSSGGVSQPQHF; CDR3 DNA: TGTGCCAGTAGTTCAGGGGGCGTAAGCCAGCCCCAGCATTTT